Shown below are 29 T cell receptor beta chains from a single sample sequenced in a study of cytomegalovirus exposure and HLA in healthy donors. In the PCR, 60 Vbeta and 13 Jbeta primers were used. TCRdb's copy holds only in-frame clones and misses some; the assay was immunoSEQ multiplex PCR. This table holds more than 65,000 clones, roughly 71% found once. Material: PBMCs. The receptors stem from a woman aged 55 to 70 in good health and CMV-seropositive.

V and J are TRBV2 and TRBJ1-5, with 8 bases lining up with TRBD1. The CDR3 is 16 residues long. V lost 6 bases to trimming and J lost 3 bases; unmatched junction nucleotides: 10. The germline CDR1 and CDR2 sequences are SNHLY and FYNNEI. The CDR3 loop reads CASSSGTGISNQPQHF. The DNA of the CDR3 is TGTGCCAGCAGCTCCGGGACAGGTATTTCCAATCAGCCCCAGCATTTT.

The V gene is TRBV15, the J gene TRBJ1-1; D is ambiguous. Between the trimmed V and J ends, which lost 0 bases and 2 bases, there was a span of 7 bases. CDR1 and CDR2 (germline): LNHNV, YYDKDF (reference sequence). The CDR3 is 14 residues long. The CDR3 is CATSREPGNTEAFF. CDR3 bases: TGTGCCACCAGCAGAGAGCCAGGTAACACTGAAGCTTTCTTT.

The chain joins TRBV29-1 to TRBJ1-1, with 7 bases identical to TRBD1. CDR3 length equals 16 residues. CDR1 is SQVTM and CDR2 is ANQGSEA in the germline V gene. V lost 4 bases and J lost 9; bases outside the gene matches: 20. The CDR3 nucleotides are TGCAGCGTTGTAGGCCCGCTGGCGTCCAACAGGGGTCAAGCTTTCTTT. This translates into CSVVGPLASNRGQAFF.

CDR3 nucleotides: TGTGCCAGCAGCTTAGGGGACACTCTTAATGAAAAACTGTTTTTT. Its protein is CASSLGDTLNEKLFF. The rearrangement links TRBV7-9 to TRBJ1-4; perhaps TRBD1 as D (6 bases). The V end lost 1 base, the J end lost 4 bases, and 10 bases lay between the germline ends. The CDR3 has 15 residues. Germline values: CDR1 SEHNR, CDR2 FQNEAQ (reference sequence).

V and J are TRBV5-4 and TRBJ2-4; 14 nucleotides line up with TRBD2. With 3 bases clipped from V and 3 bases from J, the junction kept 5 bases outside the gene matches. Germline V gene lookup returns CDR1 SGHNT and CDR2 YYREEE (reference sequence). The CDR3 covers 17 residues. The CDR3 DNA reads as TGTGCCAGCAGCTGGACTAGCGGGGGGCTTGGCAAAAACATTCAGTACTTC. As protein: CASSWTSGGLGKNIQYF.

This CDR3 reads CARPRTERNQPQHF. The CDR3 DNA reads as TGTGCCAGACCTCGGACAGAGAGGAATCAGCCCCAGCATTTT. The chain employs TRBV7-4 and TRBJ1-5; the D gene is possibly TRBD1 (6 bases). Germline V gene data show CDR1 as SGHVT and CDR2 as SQSDAQ. V dropped 9 bases and J dropped 4 bases, with 16 bases sitting between them. The CDR3 covers 14 residues.

The rearrangement uses TRBV10-3 and TRBJ2-6; no clear D gene. Germline CDR1 reads ENHRY; CDR2 reads SYGVKD. The CDR3 has 16 residues. V lost 0 bases and J lost 0, with 6 bases in between. CDR3 sequence reads: CAISESGSSGANVLTF. CDR3 nucleotide sequence: TGTGCCATCAGTGAGTCGGGCAGCTCTGGGGCCAACGTCCTGACTTTC.

The genes are TRBV5-1 and TRBJ1-2, with TRBD1 identical over 8 bases. The V and J ends lost 4 bases and 8 bases, in that order; junction bases with no gene match: 10. Germline assignment: CDR1 SGHRS and CDR2 YFSETQ. The CDR3 consists of 14 residues. In DNA form, the CDR3 reads TGCGCCAGCAGCGCCTCCGGGACAGGATACGGCTACACCTTC. Translating gives CASSASGTGYGYTF.

The chain employs TRBV7-9 and TRBJ1-3; D possibly corresponds to TRBD1 (5 bases). Germline CDR1 is SEHNR and CDR2 is FQNEAQ (reference sequence). V was shortened by 1 base and J by 5 bases, with 12 bases between the two germline ends. CDR3 length: 15 amino acids. CDR3 nucleotides: TGTGCCAGCAGCTTAGAAGGGGTGCAACGAAACACCATATATTTT. Translating gives CASSLEGVQRNTIYF.

The chain recombines TRBV10-1 with TRBJ2-7; D gene ambiguous. The V end lost 0 bases, the J end lost 2 bases, and 5 bases lay between the germline ends. Germline V gene sequence: CDR1 WNHNN, CDR2 SYGVQD (reference sequence). The CDR3 consists of 13 residues. The CDR3 region has the DNA TGCGCCAGCAGTGAGTCACCGGCCTACGAGCAGTACTTC. Amino acid sequence: CASSESPAYEQYF.

The chain couples TRBV20-1 to TRBJ2-5, with D possibly being TRBD1 (5 bases). Trimming took 6 bases from V and 7 from J, leaving 12 bases between them. This CDR3 spans 11 amino acids. CDR1 is DFQATT, CDR2 SNEGSKA, per germline (reference sequence). CDR3 bases: TGCAGTGCCCCCTCTAGGGGGACCCAGTACTTC. Translation gives CSAPSRGTQYF.

The chain recombines TRBV5-6 with TRBJ2-4, with D maybe TRBD1 (6 bases). CDR3 length equals 14 residues. V lost 4 bases and J lost 7, with 15 bases in between. Germline assignment: CDR1 SGHDT and CDR2 YYEEEE. CDR3 protein: CASSPGPQGNIQYF. The CDR3 nucleotides read TGTGCCAGCAGCCCTGGACCCCAGGGGAACATTCAGTACTTC.

The genes are TRBV27 and TRBJ2-1, with D possibly matching TRBD1 (5 bases). This CDR3 spans 12 amino acids. The V and J ends lost 4 bases and 9 bases respectively, with 10 bases between them. The germline gives CDR1 MNHEY, CDR2 SMNVEV (reference sequence). The DNA of the CDR3 is TGTGCCAGCAGTTCCTCAGGGCTTGAGCAGTTCTTC. It yields the protein CASSSSGLEQFF.

The V call is TRBV28, the J call TRBJ2-1, with a possible D match to TRBD2 (6 bases). CDR1 is MDHEN, CDR2 SYDVKM, per germline. The V and J ends lost 4 bases and 7 bases respectively, with 17 bases between them. CDR3 size: 15 residues. CDR3 in DNA: TGTGCCAGCAGTTCCCCCGGCGGGAAGGCTAATGAGCAGTTCTTC. This translates into CASSSPGGKANEQFF.

This sequence joins TRBV5-6 and TRBJ1-5; no reliable D call. The V end was cut by 1 base, the J end by 1 base, with 12 bases between. CDR1 and CDR2 from the germline V gene are SGHDT and YYEEEE. This CDR3 comprises 16 residues. DNA for the CDR3: TGTGCCAGCAGCTTGTTTGAGGGCAGAAGCAATCAGCCCCAGCATTTT. Protein product: CASSLFEGRSNQPQHF.

The chain is built from TRBV2 and TRBJ1-4; D is uncertain. V was pared by 7 bases and J by 7 bases, with 16 bases between. CDR1 SNHLY and CDR2 FYNNEI come from the germline V gene. The CDR3 runs 14 residues. The CDR3 DNA sequence: TGTGCCAGCACCGGTCAGGTGCGGGGTGAAAAACTGTTTTTT. It codes for CASTGQVRGEKLFF.

Only one count was recorded for this clone. The chain has TRBV30 and TRBJ1-1; D uncertain. Germline CDR1 and CDR2: GTSNPN and SVGIG (reference sequence). The CDR3 spans 14 residues. V shed 1 base and J shed 1 base, with 10 bases lying between them. The CDR3 DNA reads TGTGCCTGGAGTGATGGCCTTCAGAACACTGAAGCTTTCTTT. Its protein is CAWSDGLQNTEAFF.

The chain employs TRBV9 and TRBJ2-2, with D possibly matching TRBD2 (7 bases). CDR1 is SGDLS, CDR2 YYNGEE, per germline. V lost 3 bases and J lost 0, with 12 bases in between. The CDR3 has 16 residues. This chain's CDR3 is CASSARGGPNTGELFF. As DNA, the CDR3 is TGTGCCAGCAGCGCTCGCGGGGGCCCGAACACCGGGGAGCTGTTTTTT. The full variable domain, completed using reference TRBV9 and TRBJ2-2, is DSGVTQTPKHLITATGQRVTLRCSPRSGDLSVYWYQQSLDQGLQFLIQYYNGEERAKGNILERFSAQQFPDLHSELNLSSLELGDSALYFCASSARGGPNTGELFFGEGSRLTVL.

The chain recombines TRBV9 with TRBJ1-1; TRBD1 matches at 8 bases. Germline trimming cut 3 bases from V and 1 base from J; bases unmatched to any gene: 5. Per the germline V gene, CDR1 is SGDLS and CDR2 is YYNGEE. The CDR3 is 15 amino acids. The CDR3 DNA follows: TGTGCCAGCAGCGCAGGGACAGGCACGAACACTGAAGCTTTCTTT. Its protein is CASSAGTGTNTEAFF.

The gene calls are TRBV11-2 and TRBJ2-7, with a weak D call TRBD1 (6 bases). The CDR3 loop spans 14 amino acids. V was pared by 4 bases and J by 8 bases, with 18 bases between. Germline assignment: CDR1 SGHAT and CDR2 FQNNGV. The DNA of the CDR3 is TGTGCCAGCAGCTCGAGGACAGCCTCAAGGAAGCAGTACTTC. Its protein product is CASSSRTASRKQYF.

This clone was counted many times. The chain is built from TRBV5-1 and TRBJ1-3, with D perhaps matching TRBD1 (5 bases). Between the trimmed V and J ends, which lost 4 bases and 0 bases, there was a span of 8 bases. Germline V gives CDR1 SGHRS, CDR2 YFSETQ. The CDR3 contains 14 residues. The CDR3: CASSADSSGNTIYF. The CDR3 region has the DNA TGCGCCAGCAGCGCAGACAGCTCTGGAAACACCATATATTTT.

The chain employs TRBV29-1 and TRBJ1-2; D not resolved. CDR3 length equals 13 residues. CDR1 is SQVTM and CDR2 is ANQGSEA in the germline V gene. Trimming cost V 2 bases and J 2 bases, with 9 bases left between them. Here the CDR3 DNA reads TGCAGCGTTGAATGGAGGGCCAACTATGGCTACACCTTC. Amino acids: CSVEWRANYGYTF.

The V and J genes are TRBV2 and TRBJ2-7; D uncertain. Between the trimmed V and J ends, which lost 0 bases and 7 bases, there was a span of 7 bases. The CDR3 sequence is 12 residues long. Per germline, CDR1 SNHLY and CDR2 FYNNEI. The CDR3 reads CASSEAWQEQYF. In DNA, the CDR3 is TGTGCCAGCAGTGAAGCTTGGCAAGAGCAGTACTTC.

The genes are TRBV9 and TRBJ1-2; D is perhaps TRBD1 (6 bases). CDR1 and CDR2 from the germline V gene are SGDLS and YYNGEE. The V gene lost 0 bases and the J gene lost 7 bases, with 10 bases spanning the gap. This CDR3 is 13 amino acids long. CDR3 in DNA: TGTGCCAGCAGCGTAGTGAGGGGGGGTGGCTACACCTTC. Residues: CASSVVRGGGYTF.

This clone was seen only once. V usage is TRBV12-5 and J usage is TRBJ1-5, with TRBD1 matching over 7 bases. V shed 2 bases and J 2 bases; nucleotides not matched to a gene: 0. CDR3 size: 14 residues. Germline values: CDR1 LGHNT, CDR2 FRNRAP. This CDR3 is CASGLTGGNQPQHF. CDR3 DNA: TGTGCTAGTGGTTTGACAGGGGGCAATCAGCCCCAGCATTTT.

This clone was observed a few times. This rearrangement joins TRBV6-1 to TRBJ2-3; D uncertain. CDR3 length equals 12 residues. Trimming removed 5 bases from V and 6 bases from J, with 9 bases in between. The V gene's germline CDR1 is MNHNS and CDR2 SASEGT. In DNA, the CDR3 is TGTGCCAGCAGTCCCTCAAGCGATACGCAGTATTTT. This sequence encodes CASSPSSDTQYF.

This chain joins TRBV6-1 and TRBJ2-7, with a possible D match to TRBD2 (5 bases). V dropped 5 bases and J dropped 1 base, with 6 bases sitting between them. Germline loops: CDR1 MNHNS, CDR2 SASEGT. The CDR3 extends over 12 amino acids. CDR3 protein: CASSSGSYEQYF. CDR3 nucleotides: TGTGCCAGCAGTTCGGGATCCTACGAGCAGTACTTC.

This clone was found once. This rearrangement joins TRBV27 to TRBJ2-7, with 14 bases fitting TRBD2. Losses at the gene ends were 5 bases for V and 4 bases for J; bases not matched to a gene: 4. CDR1 and CDR2 from the germline V gene are MNHEY and SMNVEV (reference sequence). The CDR3 runs to 15 residues. The CDR3, as DNA: TGTGCCAGCAGTGTCGGACTAGCGGGAGGATACGAGCAGTACTTC. Translating it yields CASSVGLAGGYEQYF.

The chain employs TRBV6-5 and TRBJ1-5; weak D call: TRBD1 (6 bases). In germline, CDR1 is MNHEY, CDR2 SVGAGI. The CDR3 runs to 15 residues. Trimming shortened V by 0 bases and J by 11 bases, and 17 bases separated the two germline ends. DNA of the CDR3: TGTGCCAGCAGTTACTCAGGTCAGGGGTATAGGTCCCAGCATTTT. Translation: CASSYSGQGYRSQHF.